The 21 T cell receptor beta chains below were found in one sample sequenced in a study of OX40 agonist ivuxolimab in advanced cancers. Here immunoSEQ multiplex PCR was the method, and the copy in TCRdb shows in-frame clones only, minus some. The table shows approximately 50,000 clones, with roughly 83% occurring only once. This specimen consisted of CD4+ or CD8+ T cells sorted from blood, obtained in a trial of the OX40 agonist ivuxolimab. The receptors derive from an adult with an advanced solid tumor such as melanoma, head and neck, liver or kidney cancer.

The rearrangement links TRBV27 to TRBJ2-5; 15 bases line up with TRBD2. V lost 6 bases to trimming and J lost 1 base; unmatched junction nucleotides: 3. This CDR3 contains 16 residues. Per the germline V gene, CDR1 is MNHEY and CDR2 is SMNVEV (reference sequence). This CDR3 is CASSLGLAGGQETQYF. DNA for the CDR3: TGTGCCAGCAGCCTGGGACTAGCGGGGGGCCAAGAGACCCAGTACTTC.

V is TRBV15 and J is TRBJ2-1; 13 nucleotides match TRBD2. CDR1 is LNHNV, CDR2 YYDKDF, per germline (reference sequence). J gave up 8 bases and V 1 base, and 8 bases lay outside the gene matches. The CDR3 covers 17 residues. The CDR3 nucleotides read TGTGCCACCAGCAGAGCCCGACTAGCGGGAGGATTCGATGAGCAGTTCTTC. Translating it yields CATSRARLAGGFDEQFF.

The chain recombines TRBV30 with TRBJ1-2, with TRBD1 matching 10 bases. V trimming: 0 bases; J trimming: 4 bases; junction bases outside the gene matches: 5. The germline CDR1 and CDR2 sequences are GTSNPN and SVGIG (reference sequence). The CDR3 has 15 residues. The CDR3 protein is CAWSVRQGAPYGYTF. DNA for the CDR3: TGTGCCTGGAGTGTCCGACAGGGGGCCCCCTATGGCTACACCTTC. The variable domain in full, completed from reference TRBV30 and TRBJ1-2, reads SQTIHQWPATLVQPVGSPLSLECTVEGTSNPNLYWYRQAAGRGLQLLFYSVGIGQISSEVPQNLSASRPQDRQFILSSKKLLLSDSGFYLCAWSVRQGAPYGYTFGSGTRLTVV.

This chain links TRBV9 with TRBJ2-7; D might be TRBD1 (6 bases). The CDR3 length is 15 residues. Trimming shortened V by 1 base and J by 0 bases, and 11 bases separated the two germline ends. CDR1 is SGDLS, CDR2 YYNGEE, per germline. CDR3 amino acids: CASSVRTAPSYEQYF. DNA of the CDR3: TGTGCCAGCAGCGTAAGGACAGCACCCTCCTACGAGCAGTACTTC.

V and J are TRBV7-9 and TRBJ2-1; D ambiguous. CDR3 length equals 11 residues. The V gene's germline CDR1 is SEHNR and CDR2 FQNEAQ (reference sequence). V was pared by 1 base and J by 11 bases, with 6 bases between. CDR3: CASSLEGKQFF. In DNA, the CDR3 is TGTGCCAGCAGCTTAGAAGGAAAGCAGTTCTTC.

J is TRBJ2-1 and V is TRBV10-2; the D is unclear. Germline assignment: CDR1 WSHSY and CDR2 SAAADI. This CDR3 has 14 amino acids. V was trimmed by 4 bases and J by 6 bases, leaving 13 bases between them. CDR3 amino acids: CASSGGRGGNEQFF. In DNA, the CDR3 is TGCGCCAGCAGTGGGGGAAGAGGTGGCAATGAGCAGTTCTTC.

On this clone itself: Within the sample, other DNA sequences also encode this same CDR3. V and J are TRBV19 and TRBJ2-1, with 10 nucleotides matching TRBD2. CDR1 is LNHDA, CDR2 SQIVND, per germline (reference sequence). This CDR3 contains 15 residues. J was trimmed by 0 bases and V by 4 bases; bases with no gene match: 0. The CDR3 region is CASSRLAGSYNEQFF. The CDR3 bases are TGTGCCAGTAGTAGACTAGCGGGCTCCTACAATGAGCAGTTCTTC.

There are a few counts of this clone. The chain employs TRBV18 and TRBJ2-3; no firm D call. V lost 5 bases, J lost 1 base, and 10 bases lay in between. The CDR3 is made up of 14 amino acids. Germline CDR1 and CDR2: KGHSH and LQKENI. The CDR3 spells CASSSEVGTDTQYF. The CDR3 bases are TGTGCCAGCTCATCCGAAGTGGGCACAGATACGCAGTATTTT.

This chain joins TRBV7-2 and TRBJ2-1, with 8 bases matching TRBD1. The V segment lost 0 bases and the J segment 7 bases; nucleotides outside the gene matches: 5. Germline V gives CDR1 SGHTA, CDR2 FQGNSA. There are 15 residues in the CDR3. This CDR3 is CASSLARGLGNEQFF. In DNA, the CDR3 is TGTGCCAGCAGCTTAGCCAGGGGGCTGGGTAATGAGCAGTTCTTC.

V gene TRBV18 combines with J gene TRBJ1-1; maybe TRBD1 (6 bases). Germline V gene sequence: CDR1 KGHSH, CDR2 LQKENI. The CDR3 sequence is 15 residues long. Trimming shortened V by 6 bases and J by 5 bases, and 19 bases separated the two germline ends. The CDR3 sequence: CASSSTGASGTEAFF. CDR3 DNA sequence: TGTGCCAGCTCCTCAACGGGGGCAAGCGGTACTGAAGCTTTCTTT.

The gene calls are TRBV4-1 and TRBJ1-2, with 9 bases identical to TRBD1. The CDR3 has 16 amino acids. Germline V lookup: CDR1 MGHRA, CDR2 YSYEKL. Germline trimming cut 4 bases from V and 6 bases from J; bases unmatched to any gene: 12. The CDR3 bases are TGCGCCAGCAGCCCCCGACAGGGGGATTGGTTGAATGGCTACACCTTC. Translated, it gives CASSPRQGDWLNGYTF.

There are a few counts of this clone. The chain carries TRBV19 and TRBJ2-7; 9 bases agree with TRBD2. The germline gives CDR1 LNHDA, CDR2 SQIVND (reference sequence). The CDR3 contains 15 residues. V shed 7 bases and J 2 bases; nucleotides not matched to a gene: 9. CDR3 sequence: CASNDPGLAPYEQYF. The CDR3 DNA sequence: TGTGCCAGTAACGATCCGGGACTAGCACCCTACGAGCAGTACTTC.

The chain uses TRBV7-8 and TRBJ2-4; weak D call: TRBD2 (6 bases). CDR1 is SGHVS, CDR2 FQNEAQ, per germline. V lost 5 bases to trimming and J lost 2 bases, with 10 bases between them. This CDR3 contains 14 residues. CDR3 coding DNA: TGTGCCAGCAGCCACCGGGACTCCAAAAACATTCAGTACTTC. Protein: CASSHRDSKNIQYF.

The chain recombines TRBV7-6 with TRBJ1-5; the D gene is possibly TRBD1 (5 bases). CDR3 length: 13 amino acids. The V and J ends lost 4 bases and 4 bases respectively, with 8 bases between them. Germline V lookup: CDR1 SGHVS, CDR2 FNYEAQ. The CDR3 loop reads CASSSGPNQPQHF. Here the CDR3 DNA reads TGTGCCAGCAGCTCGGGGCCTAATCAGCCCCAGCATTTT.

The chain carries TRBV19 and TRBJ2-6; D unresolved. There are 15 residues in the CDR3. CDR1 is LNHDA and CDR2 is SQIVND in the germline V gene (reference sequence). V gave up 9 bases and J gave up 2 bases, with 14 bases separating them. DNA for the CDR3: TGTGCCAGCCGACTCGGTCAAACTGGGGCCAACGTCCTGACTTTC. Residues: CASRLGQTGANVLTF.

The V gene is TRBV2, the J gene TRBJ2-7; D is undetermined. Germline-derived CDR1 and CDR2 are SNHLY and FYNNEI. Trimming cost V 8 bases and J 4 bases, with 15 bases left between them. The CDR3 length is 13 residues. In DNA, the CDR3 is TGTGCCAGCGGAACGGCTAGAACTTACGAGCAGTACTTC. This codes for CASGTARTYEQYF.

The genes are TRBV10-3 and TRBJ1-1; D remains unclear. Germline assignment: CDR1 ENHRY and CDR2 SYGVKD. V shed 9 bases and J shed 1 base, with 9 bases lying between them. The CDR3 is 12 residues long. This CDR3 is CAISRSNTEAFF. The CDR3 DNA follows: TGTGCCATTTCCAGATCGAACACTGAAGCTTTCTTT.

The rearrangement links TRBV7-2 to TRBJ2-7, with D tentatively TRBD2 (7 bases). CDR3 size: 16 residues. Germline V gene data show CDR1 as SGHTA and CDR2 as FQGNSA. V lost 1 base and J 4 bases, leaving 17 bases between the germline ends. The CDR3 is CASSLGGGLGLYEQYF. In DNA form, the CDR3 reads TGTGCCAGCAGCTTAGGGGGGGGGCTCGGACTATACGAGCAGTACTTC.

Concerning this clone itself: Mismatch with germline at one junction end may stem from a read error. This chain links TRBV27 with TRBJ2-5; D may be TRBD2 (5 bases). Germline lookup yields CDR1 MNHEY and CDR2 SMNVEV (reference sequence). This CDR3 is 15 amino acids long. Here the CDR3 DNA reads TGTGCCGGCAGTTCCAAAACTAGTAACGTTGTGACCCAGTACTTC. Amino acids: CAGSSKTSNVVTQYF.

This CDR3 reads CASSPGTGGYQPQHF. DNA of the CDR3: TGTGCCAGCAGTCCCGGGACAGGGGGTTATCAGCCCCAGCATTTT. The gene calls are TRBV28 and TRBJ1-5, with 11 positions matching TRBD1. This CDR3 has 15 amino acids. Germline V gene sequence: CDR1 MDHEN, CDR2 SYDVKM. V lost 5 bases and J lost 5; bases outside the gene matches: 5.

The chain links TRBV7-8 to TRBJ2-5, with 7 positions matching TRBD2. With V trimmed by 5 bases and J by 3 bases, 6 bases remained unmatched. Looked up from germline, CDR1 is SGHVS and CDR2 is FQNEAQ. This CDR3 is built from 14 residues. The CDR3 DNA sequence: TGTGCCAGCAGCCCCCGGACTAGGGAAGAGACCCAGTACTTC. It specifies CASSPRTREETQYF.